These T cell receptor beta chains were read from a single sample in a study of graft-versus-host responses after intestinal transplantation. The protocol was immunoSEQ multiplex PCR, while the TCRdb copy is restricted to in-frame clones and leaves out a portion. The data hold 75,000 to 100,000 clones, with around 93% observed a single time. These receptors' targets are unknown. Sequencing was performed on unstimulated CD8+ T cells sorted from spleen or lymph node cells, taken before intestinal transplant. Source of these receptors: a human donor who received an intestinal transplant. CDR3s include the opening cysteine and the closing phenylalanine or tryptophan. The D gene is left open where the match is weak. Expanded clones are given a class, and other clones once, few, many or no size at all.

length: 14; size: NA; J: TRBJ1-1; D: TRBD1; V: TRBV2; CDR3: CASRATGGDTEAFF; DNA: TGTGCCAGCAGGGCCACAGGGGGAGACACTGAAGCTTTCTTT
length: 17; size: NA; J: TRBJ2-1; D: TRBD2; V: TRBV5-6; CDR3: CASSLAGASGGSHEQFF; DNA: TGTGCCAGCAGCTTGGCGGGAGCTAGCGGGGGCTCCCATGAGCAGTTCTTC
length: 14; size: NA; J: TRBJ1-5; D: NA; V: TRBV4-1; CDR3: CASSQEGGWSPQHF; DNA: TGCGCCAGCAGCCAAGAGGGGGGATGGTCGCCCCAGCATTTT
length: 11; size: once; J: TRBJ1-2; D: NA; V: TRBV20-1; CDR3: CSASLNYGYTF; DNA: TGCAGTGCGAGCCTGAACTATGGCTACACCTTC
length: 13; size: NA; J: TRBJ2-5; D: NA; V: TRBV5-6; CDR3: CASSLRGWETQYF; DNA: TGTGCCAGCAGCTTACGGGGTTGGGAGACCCAGTACTTC
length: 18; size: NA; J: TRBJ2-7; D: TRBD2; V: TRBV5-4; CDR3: CASSLGGASGPVTQEQYF; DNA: TGTGCCAGCAGCTTGGGGGGGGCTAGCGGGCCTGTTACGCAAGAGCAGTACTTC
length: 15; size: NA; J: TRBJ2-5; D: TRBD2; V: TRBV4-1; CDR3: CASSQERGDQETQYF; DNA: TGCGCCAGCAGCCAAGAACGGGGGGATCAAGAGACCCAGTACTTC
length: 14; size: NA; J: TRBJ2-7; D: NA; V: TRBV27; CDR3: CASSPRAGVYEQYF; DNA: TGTGCCAGCAGCCCTCGAGCAGGGGTCTACGAGCAGTACTTC
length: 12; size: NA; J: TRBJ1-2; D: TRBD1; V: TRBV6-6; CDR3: CASSRTGYGYTF; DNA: TGTGCCAGCAGCAGGACAGGGTATGGCTACACCTTC
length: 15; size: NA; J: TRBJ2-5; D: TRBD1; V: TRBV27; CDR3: CASSIRGQGMKTQYF; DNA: TGTGCCAGCAGCATAAGGGGACAGGGTATGAAGACCCAGTACTTC
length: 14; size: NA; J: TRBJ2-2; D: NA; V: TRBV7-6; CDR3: CASSLSEVPGELFF; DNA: TGTGCCAGCAGCTTAAGTGAGGTTCCCGGGGAGCTGTTTTTT
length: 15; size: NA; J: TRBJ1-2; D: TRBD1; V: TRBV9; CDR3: CASSPAGGSGSGYTF; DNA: TGTGCCAGCAGCCCAGCAGGGGGGTCTGGAAGTGGCTACACCTTC
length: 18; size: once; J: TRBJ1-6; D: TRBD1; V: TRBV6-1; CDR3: CASSEYEVRDREFSPLHF; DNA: TGTGCCAGCAGTGAATACGAGGTTCGGGACAGGGAGTTTTCACCCCTCCACTTT
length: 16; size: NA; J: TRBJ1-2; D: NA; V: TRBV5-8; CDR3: CASSLGPRGSNYGYTF; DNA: TGTGCCAGCAGCTTGGGTCCCAGGGGCTCTAACTATGGCTACACCTTC
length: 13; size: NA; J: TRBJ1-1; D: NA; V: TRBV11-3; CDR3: CASSLGLWDTAFF; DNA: TGTGCCAGCAGCTTAGGTTTGTGGGACACGGCTTTCTTT
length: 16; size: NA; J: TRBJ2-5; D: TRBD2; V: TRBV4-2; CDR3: CASSQPGLAGEETQYF; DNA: TGTGCCAGCAGCCAACCGGGACTAGCGGGAGAAGAGACCCAGTACTTC
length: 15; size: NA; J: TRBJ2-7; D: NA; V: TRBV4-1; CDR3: CASSQEFSAIDEQYF; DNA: TGCGCCAGCAGCCAAGAGTTTAGCGCCATCGACGAGCAGTACTTC
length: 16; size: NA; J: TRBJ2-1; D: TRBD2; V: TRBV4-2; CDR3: CASSQGERGDYNEQFF; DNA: TGTGCCAGCAGCCAAGGAGAGCGGGGGGACTACAATGAGCAGTTCTTC
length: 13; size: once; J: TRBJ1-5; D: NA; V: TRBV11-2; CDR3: CASSWESNQPQHF; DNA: TGTGCCAGCAGCTGGGAGAGCAATCAGCCCCAGCATTTT
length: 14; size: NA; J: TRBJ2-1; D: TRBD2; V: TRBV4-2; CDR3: CASSLAGGRNEQFF; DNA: TGTGCCAGCAGCCTAGCGGGGGGAAGGAATGAGCAGTTCTTC
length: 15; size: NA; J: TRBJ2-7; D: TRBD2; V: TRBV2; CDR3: CASSPAGGEVYEQYF; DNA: TGTGCCAGCAGTCCTGCGGGGGGGGAGGTCTACGAGCAGTACTTC
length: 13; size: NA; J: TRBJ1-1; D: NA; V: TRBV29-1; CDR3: CSVNSGGWNEAFF; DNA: TGCAGCGTTAATAGTGGAGGATGGAATGAAGCTTTCTTT
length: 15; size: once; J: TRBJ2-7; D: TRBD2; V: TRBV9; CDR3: CASSPGTSPNSEQYF; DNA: TGTGCCAGCAGCCCCGGGACTAGCCCTAATTCCGAGCAGTACTTC
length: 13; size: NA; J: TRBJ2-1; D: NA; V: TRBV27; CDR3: CASSFGHEVEQFF; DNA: TGTGCCAGCAGTTTTGGGCACGAAGTTGAGCAGTTCTTC
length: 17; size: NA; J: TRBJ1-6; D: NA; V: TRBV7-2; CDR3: CASSLGQAVTYNSPLHF; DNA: TGTGCCAGCAGCTTAGGACAGGCCGTCACCTATAATTCACCCCTCCACTTT
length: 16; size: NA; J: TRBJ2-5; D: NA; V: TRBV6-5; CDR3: CASSYSSPDPGETQYF; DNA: TGTGCCAGCAGTTACTCGAGTCCGGACCCGGGGGAGACCCAGTACTTC
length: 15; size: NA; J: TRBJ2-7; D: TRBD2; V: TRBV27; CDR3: CASSLSGNGGYEQYF; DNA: TGTGCCAGCAGTCTCAGCGGGAACGGGGGTTACGAGCAGTACTTC
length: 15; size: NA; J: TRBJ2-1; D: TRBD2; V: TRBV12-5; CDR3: CASGLSGGAYNEQFF; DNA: TGTGCTAGTGGTTTGAGCGGGGGGGCTTACAATGAGCAGTTCTTC
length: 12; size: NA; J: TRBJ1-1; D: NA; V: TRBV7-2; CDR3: CASSTVTVGAFF; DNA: TGTGCCAGCAGCACCGTCACCGTCGGAGCTTTCTTT
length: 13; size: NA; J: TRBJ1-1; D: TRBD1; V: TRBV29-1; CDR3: CSVGQGVNTEAFF; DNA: TGCAGCGTCGGACAGGGCGTGAACACTGAAGCTTTCTTT
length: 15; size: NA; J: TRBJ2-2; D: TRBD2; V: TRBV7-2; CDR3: CASSQRERLTGELFF; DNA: TGTGCCAGCAGCCAGCGGGAGCGGCTTACCGGGGAGCTGTTTTTT
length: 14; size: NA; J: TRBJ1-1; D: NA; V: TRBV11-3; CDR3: CASSRPSLRGEAFF; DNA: TGTGCCAGCAGCCGACCCTCCCTTCGGGGTGAAGCTTTCTTT
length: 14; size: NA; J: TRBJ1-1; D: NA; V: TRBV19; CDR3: CASSMRQGGTEAFF; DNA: TGTGCCAGTAGTATGCGGCAGGGAGGCACTGAAGCTTTCTTT
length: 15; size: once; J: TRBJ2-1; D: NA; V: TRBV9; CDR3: CASSVLASSYNEQFF; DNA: TGTGCCAGCAGCGTACTAGCGAGCTCCTACAATGAGCAGTTCTTC
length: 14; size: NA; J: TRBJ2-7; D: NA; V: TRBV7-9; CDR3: CASSPTDSTYEQYF; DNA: TGTGCCAGCAGCCCGACCGACAGTACCTACGAGCAGTACTTC
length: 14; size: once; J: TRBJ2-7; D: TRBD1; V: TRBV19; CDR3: CASSSGTGPYEQYF; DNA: TGTGCCAGTAGTTCTGGGACAGGGCCCTACGAGCAGTACTTC
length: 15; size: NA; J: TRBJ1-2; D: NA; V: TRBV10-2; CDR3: CASSESKWDTDGYTF; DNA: TGCGCCAGCAGTGAGTCGAAATGGGACACAGATGGCTACACCTTC
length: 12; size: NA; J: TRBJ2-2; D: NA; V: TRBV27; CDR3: CASTARTGELFF; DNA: TGTGCCAGCACCGCCAGGACCGGGGAGCTGTTTTTT
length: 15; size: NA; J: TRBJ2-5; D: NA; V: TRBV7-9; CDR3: CASSWSSQVQETQYF; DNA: TGTGCCAGCAGCTGGTCATCTCAGGTTCAAGAGACCCAGTACTTC
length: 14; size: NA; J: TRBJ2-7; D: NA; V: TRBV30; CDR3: CAWSVRGLSYEQYF; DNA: TGTGCCTGGAGTGTAAGGGGGTTATCCTACGAGCAGTACTTC
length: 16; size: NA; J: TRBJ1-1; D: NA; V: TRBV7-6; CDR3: CASSLTPAPGDTEAFF; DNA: TGTGCCAGCAGCTTGACACCTGCGCCCGGGGACACTGAAGCTTTCTTT
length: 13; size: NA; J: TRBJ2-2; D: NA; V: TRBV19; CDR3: CASSILASGELFF; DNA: TGTGCCAGTAGTATACTAGCGTCCGGGGAGCTGTTTTTT
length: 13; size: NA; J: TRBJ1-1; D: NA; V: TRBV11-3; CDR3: CASSLDFGTEAFF; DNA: TGTGCCAGCAGCTTAGACTTCGGCACTGAAGCTTTCTTT
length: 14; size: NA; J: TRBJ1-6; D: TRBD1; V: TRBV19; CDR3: CATETGTGHSPLHF; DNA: TGTGCCACTGAAACCGGGACAGGCCATTCACCCCTCCACTTT
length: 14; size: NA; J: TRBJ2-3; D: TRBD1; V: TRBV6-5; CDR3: CASSPGTGEDTQYF; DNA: TGTGCCAGCAGTCCCGGGACAGGGGAAGATACGCAGTATTTT
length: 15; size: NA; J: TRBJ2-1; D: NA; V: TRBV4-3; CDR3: CASSQETPTPNEQFF; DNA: TGCGCCAGCAGCCAAGAGACACCAACTCCCAATGAGCAGTTCTTC